This T cell receptor beta chain appears in the sequencing data of a study of T cells after yellow fever vaccination. General study results and limits: Clonotype sharing between CD4 and CD8 compartments was small.

Comments on this clonotype: Antigen: not known.

V shed 3 bases and J 4 bases; nucleotides not matched to a gene: 4. In germline, CDR1 is MNHNS, CDR2 SASEGT. The CDR3 runs to 15 residues. The authors made TCR cDNA by 5'RACE template switching, adding a universal primer site and UMIs. A single record per CDR3 protein comes from TCRdb applying MiXCR to the 5' RACE reads. Found here are hundreds of thousands of distinct CDR3 sequences, 8.5% to 9% of them singletons; the top ten hold approximately 18%. This specimen was PBMCs, taken on the day of the first yellow fever vaccination. V and J are TRBV6-1 and TRBJ1-5, with TRBD1 matching over 9 bases. The TCR was taken from a man aged 18 to 29 who received the YFV17D yellow fever vaccine. The CDR3 region has the DNA TGTGCCAGCAGTGACGTAGGGACAGGGAATCAGCCCCAGCATTTT. This codes for CASSDVGTGNQPQHF.